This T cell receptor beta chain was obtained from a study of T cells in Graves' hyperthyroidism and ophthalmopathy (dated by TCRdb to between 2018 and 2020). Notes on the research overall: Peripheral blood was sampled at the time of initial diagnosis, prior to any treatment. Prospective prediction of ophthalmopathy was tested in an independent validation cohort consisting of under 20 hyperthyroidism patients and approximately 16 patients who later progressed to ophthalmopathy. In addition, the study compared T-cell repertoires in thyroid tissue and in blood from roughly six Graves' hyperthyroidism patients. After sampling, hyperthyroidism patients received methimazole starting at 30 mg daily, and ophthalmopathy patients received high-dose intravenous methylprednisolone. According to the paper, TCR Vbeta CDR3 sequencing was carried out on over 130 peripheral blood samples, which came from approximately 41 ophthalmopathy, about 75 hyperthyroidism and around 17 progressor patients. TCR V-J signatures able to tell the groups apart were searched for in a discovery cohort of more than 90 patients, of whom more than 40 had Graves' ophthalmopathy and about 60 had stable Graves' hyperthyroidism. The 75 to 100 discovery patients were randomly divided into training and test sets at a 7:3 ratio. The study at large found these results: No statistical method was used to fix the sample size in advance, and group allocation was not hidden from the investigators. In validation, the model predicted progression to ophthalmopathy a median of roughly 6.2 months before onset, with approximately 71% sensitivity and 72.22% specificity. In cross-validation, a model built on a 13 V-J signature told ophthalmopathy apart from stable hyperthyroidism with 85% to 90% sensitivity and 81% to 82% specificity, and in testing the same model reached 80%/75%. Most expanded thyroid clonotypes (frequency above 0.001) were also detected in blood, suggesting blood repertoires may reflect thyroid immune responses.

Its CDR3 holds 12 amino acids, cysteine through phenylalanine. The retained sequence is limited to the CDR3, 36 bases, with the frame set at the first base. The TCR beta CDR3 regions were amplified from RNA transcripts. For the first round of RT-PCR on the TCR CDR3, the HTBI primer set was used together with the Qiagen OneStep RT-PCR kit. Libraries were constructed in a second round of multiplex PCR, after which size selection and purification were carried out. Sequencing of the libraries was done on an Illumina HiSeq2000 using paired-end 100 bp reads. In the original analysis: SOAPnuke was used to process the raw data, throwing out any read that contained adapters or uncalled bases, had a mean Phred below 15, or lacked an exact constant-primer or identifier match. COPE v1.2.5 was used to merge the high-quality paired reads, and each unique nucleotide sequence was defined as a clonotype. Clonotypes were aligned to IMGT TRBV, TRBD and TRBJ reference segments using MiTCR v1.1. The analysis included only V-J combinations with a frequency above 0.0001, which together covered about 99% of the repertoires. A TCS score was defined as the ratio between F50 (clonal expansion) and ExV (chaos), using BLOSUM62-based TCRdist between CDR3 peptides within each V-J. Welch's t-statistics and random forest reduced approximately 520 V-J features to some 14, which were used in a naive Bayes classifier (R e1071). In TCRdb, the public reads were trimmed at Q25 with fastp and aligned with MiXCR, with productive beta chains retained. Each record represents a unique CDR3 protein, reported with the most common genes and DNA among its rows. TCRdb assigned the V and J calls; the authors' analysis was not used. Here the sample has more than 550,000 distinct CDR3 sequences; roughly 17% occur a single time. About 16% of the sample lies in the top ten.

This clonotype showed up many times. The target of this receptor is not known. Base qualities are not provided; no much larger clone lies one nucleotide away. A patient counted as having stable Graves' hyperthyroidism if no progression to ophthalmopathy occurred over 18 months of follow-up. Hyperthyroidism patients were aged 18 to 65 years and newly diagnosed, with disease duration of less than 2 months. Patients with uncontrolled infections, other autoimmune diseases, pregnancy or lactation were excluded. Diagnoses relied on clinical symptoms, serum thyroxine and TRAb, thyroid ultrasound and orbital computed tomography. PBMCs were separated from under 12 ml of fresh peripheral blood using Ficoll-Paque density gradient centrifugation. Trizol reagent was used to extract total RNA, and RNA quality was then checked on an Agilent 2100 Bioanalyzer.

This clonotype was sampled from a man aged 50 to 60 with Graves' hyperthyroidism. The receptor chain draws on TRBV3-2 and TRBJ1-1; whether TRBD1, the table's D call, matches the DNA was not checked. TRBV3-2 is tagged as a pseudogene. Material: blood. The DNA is TGTGCCAGCATGCCGGGGCCCACTGAAGCTTTCTTT. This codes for CASMPGPTEAFF.